This T cell receptor beta chain derives from a study of neurological immune-mediated disorders. This clonotype was picked up many times. The CDR3 is 15 amino acids. CDR1 LNHDA and CDR2 SQIVND come from the germline V gene (reference sequence). The V segment lost 7 bases and the J segment 4 bases; nucleotides outside the gene matches: 9. MiXCR, applied by TCRdb to the 5' RACE reads, yields one record per CDR3 protein. Of about 38,000 distinct CDR3 sequences in the sample, 9.5% to 13% were seen once. The sequence was collected from a woman aged 30 to 39 with HTLV-1-associated myelopathy (HAM/TSP). J is TRBJ2-4 and V is TRBV19, with 8 bases identical to TRBD2. Material: CD4+ T cells from blood. The chain's CDR3 is CASTAAGTSKNIQYF. The CDR3 nucleotides read TGTGCCAGTACCGCGGCCGGGACTAGTAAAAACATTCAGTACTTC.